The 23 T cell receptor beta chains below all came from one sample that was sequenced in a study of shared clonotypes between healthy human individuals. Repertoires were generated with immunoSEQ multiplex PCR, while TCRdb's copy carries only in-frame clones and drops some. The profile shows 1,500,000 or so clones, about 98.5% of them singletons. Sequencing used naive CD4+ T cells sorted from blood. Subset described: CD45RA+ positively selected. These receptors originate from a man aged 30 to 39 in good health.

Comment on this clone: Mismatch with germline at one junction end may stem from a read error. The rearrangement links TRBV18 to TRBJ2-7, with 10 bases lining up with TRBD2. The CDR3 has 17 amino acids. CDR1 is KGHSH, CDR2 LQKENI, per germline. The CDR3 loop is CASSPLGHVASGGGVNF. CDR3 coding DNA: TGTGCCAGCTCACCATTGGGACATGTGGCTAGCGGGGGTGGCGTGAACTTC.

The V and J genes are TRBV13 and TRBJ2-5; TRBD1 might be the D (6 bases). The CDR3 loop spans 15 amino acids. V lost 5 bases and J lost 2, with 15 bases in between. CDR1 PRHDT and CDR2 FYEKMQ come from the germline V gene (reference sequence). Here the CDR3 reads CASSPAGQRQETQYF. Written as DNA, the CDR3 is TGTGCCAGCAGCCCCGCCGGACAGAGACAAGAGACCCAGTACTTC.

The chain carries TRBV10-2 and TRBJ2-5; D not certain. The CDR3 has 15 residues. The germline V gene has CDR1 WSHSY and CDR2 SAAADI. The V gene lost 4 bases and the J gene lost 2 bases, with 14 bases spanning the gap. The CDR3 DNA reads as TGCGCCAGCAGTGTAGTGCGAGCGCTTCAAGAGACCCAGTACTTC. It is translated as CASSVVRALQETQYF.

This chain uses TRBV6-1 with TRBJ2-2; unclear D gene. Deletions cut 2 bases from V and 6 bases from J, with 19 bases between. There are 17 residues in the CDR3. Germline-derived CDR1 and CDR2 are MNHNS and SASEGT. The CDR3 DNA reads TGTGCCAGCAGTGAAAGTAAGAGCAGCAGATGGGCCGGGGAGCTGTTTTTT. It encodes CASSESKSSRWAGELFF.

This sequence joins TRBV18 and TRBJ1-2, with a weak D call TRBD1 (5 bases). The V gene lost 3 bases and the J gene lost 11 bases, with 13 bases spanning the gap. The length of the CDR3 is 12 residues. Germline CDR1 reads KGHSH; CDR2 reads LQKENI. CDR3 coding DNA: TGTGCCAGCTCACCCCGGGACGAGAGGTACACCTTC. As protein: CASSPRDERYTF.

The rearrangement uses TRBV2 and TRBJ2-7; D is tentatively TRBD1 or TRBD2 (6 bases each). V was cut by 8 bases and J by 0 bases, with 17 bases left in between. CDR3 size: 15 residues. Germline V gene sequence: CDR1 SNHLY, CDR2 FYNNEI. The DNA for the CDR3 is TGTGCCAGCTCCCCGTCGTGGGGGGCCTCCTACGAGCAGTACTTC. Its translation: CASSPSWGASYEQYF. Full variable domain (rest looked up from reference TRBV2 and TRBJ2-7): EPEVTQTPSHQVTQMGQEVILRCVPISNHLYFYWYRQILGQKVEFLVSFYNNEISEKSEIFDDQFSVERPDGSNFTLKIRSTKLEDSAMYFCASSPSWGASYEQYFGPGTRLTVT.

The V call is TRBV10-2, the J call TRBJ2-6; D possibly corresponds to TRBD2 (6 bases). The V gene lost 7 bases and the J gene lost 1 base, with 8 bases spanning the gap. Per germline, CDR1 WSHSY and CDR2 SAAADI. The CDR3 contains 14 residues. The CDR3 nucleotides read TGCGCCAGCACTGGGAGGTCTGGGGCCAACGTCCTGACTTTC. Amino acid sequence: CASTGRSGANVLTF.

The V and J genes are TRBV20-1 and TRBJ1-1; D unclear. CDR1 is DFQATT, CDR2 SNEGSKA, per germline (reference sequence). V lost 6 bases, J lost 6 bases, and 2 bases lay in between. This CDR3 has 8 amino acids. This CDR3 reads CSASEAFF. For the CDR3, the DNA is TGCAGTGCATCTGAAGCTTTCTTT.

The chain uses TRBV30 and TRBJ2-7; D unresolved. Trimming removed 2 bases at V and 6 bases at J, with 17 bases between. CDR1 and CDR2 (germline): GTSNPN, SVGIG (reference sequence). This CDR3 is 14 amino acids long. CDR3 coding DNA: TGTGCCTGGAGTTGGGGAAATCCTTTCGGCGAGCAGTACTTC. Its protein product is CAWSWGNPFGEQYF.

CDR3 sequence reads: CASRLSGVYEQYF. In nucleotides, the CDR3 is TGTGCCAGCCGTTTATCCGGTGTCTACGAGCAGTACTTC. The V and J genes are TRBV6-5 and TRBJ2-7; D unresolved. The CDR3 is made up of 13 amino acids. Germline loops: CDR1 MNHEY, CDR2 SVGAGI. Trimming removed 8 bases at V and 3 bases at J, with 14 bases between.

This clone was found once. The rearrangement joins TRBV18 to TRBJ2-1; 15 positions match TRBD2. The germline CDR1 and CDR2 sequences are KGHSH and LQKENI. Trimming removed 6 bases from V and 0 bases from J; junction bases left unmatched: 9. This CDR3 has 19 residues. The CDR3 here is CASSPRTSGRAGSYNEQFF. The CDR3 DNA sequence: TGTGCCAGCTCTCCCCGGACTAGCGGGAGGGCCGGCTCCTACAATGAGCAGTTCTTC.

V and J are TRBV9 and TRBJ1-1; D uncertain. The length of the CDR3 is 14 residues. The germline V and J ends were trimmed by 4 bases and 0 bases, with 10 bases remaining between them. The germline V gene has CDR1 SGDLS and CDR2 YYNGEE. This chain's CDR3 is CASSPLQMNTEAFF. The CDR3, as DNA: TGTGCCAGCAGCCCTCTCCAGATGAACACTGAAGCTTTCTTT.

The chain carries TRBV6-1 and TRBJ2-2; TRBD1 aligns across 7 bases. The V gene end was trimmed by 10 bases and the J gene end by 1 base; junction bases not matched to a gene: 3. CDR1 MNHNS and CDR2 SASEGT come from the germline V gene. The length of the CDR3 is 13 residues. The CDR3 DNA reads as TGTGCCACAAACAGGGGGAACACCGGGGAGCTGTTTTTT. This encodes CATNRGNTGELFF.

This sequence joins TRBV6-1 and TRBJ1-1; 7 bases are shared with TRBD1. Germline V lookup: CDR1 MNHNS, CDR2 SASEGT. V was pared by 3 bases and J by 2 bases, with 3 bases of the junction left unmatched. CDR3 length: 14 residues. CDR3 DNA sequence: TGTGCCAGCAGTGATTCAGGGGGTAACACTGAAGCTTTCTTT. This codes for CASSDSGGNTEAFF.

Regarding this clone: The sample has other DNA sequences that encode this CDR3 too. The CDR3 nucleotides read TGTGCCAGCAGCGCCGGTCCGAGCTCCTACGAGCAGTACTTC. This sequence encodes CASSAGPSSYEQYF. The chain has TRBV9 and TRBJ2-7; D unresolved. The CDR3 runs to 14 residues. Between the trimmed V and J ends, which lost 3 bases and 0 bases, there was a span of 10 bases. Per germline, CDR1 SGDLS and CDR2 YYNGEE. The full variable domain, with the rest looked up from reference TRBV9 and TRBJ2-7, is DSGVTQTPKHLITATGQRVTLRCSPRSGDLSVYWYQQSLDQGLQFLIQYYNGEERAKGNILERFSAQQFPDLHSELNLSSLELGDSALYFCASSAGPSSYEQYFGPGTRLTVT.

The V gene is TRBV9, the J gene TRBJ2-2; 7 bases are a match to TRBD1. CDR1 SGDLS and CDR2 YYNGEE come from the germline V gene. After removal of 4 bases from V and 5 bases from J, the junction contained 2 bases not matched to a gene. This CDR3 region has 13 residues. CDR3 bases: TGTGCCAGCAGCCCGGACAGGACCGGGGAGCTGTTTTTT. It is translated as CASSPDRTGELFF.

The table lists this clone with a count of one. The chain is built from TRBV5-1 and TRBJ1-2; 8 positions match TRBD1. V lost 4 bases to trimming and J lost 4 bases; unmatched junction nucleotides: 6. The V gene's germline CDR1 is SGHRS and CDR2 YFSETQ. The CDR3 loop spans 14 amino acids. The CDR3 protein is CASSPGGAGYGYTF. CDR3 sequence (DNA): TGCGCCAGCAGCCCAGGGGGCGCGGGCTATGGCTACACCTTC.

The chain couples TRBV6-5 to TRBJ2-7, with 9 bases that match TRBD2. Per germline, CDR1 MNHEY and CDR2 SVGAGI. There are 14 residues in the CDR3. The V segment lost 7 bases and the J segment 3 bases; nucleotides outside the gene matches: 7. CDR3 residues: CASIESGRHYEQYF. The DNA for the CDR3 is TGTGCCAGCATCGAAAGCGGGAGGCACTACGAGCAGTACTTC.

In nucleotides, the CDR3 is TGTGCCAGTAGTTTTGGGACGGGCACCGTTTATGGCTACACCTTC. Residues: CASSFGTGTVYGYTF. The chain carries TRBV19 and TRBJ1-2; tentatively, D is TRBD1 (5 bases). CDR1 is LNHDA, CDR2 SQIVND, per germline (reference sequence). The CDR3 covers 15 residues. V lost 5 bases to trimming and J lost 5 bases, with 18 bases between them. Variable domain in full (rest from reference TRBV19 and TRBJ1-2): DGGITQSPKYLFRKEGQNVTLSCEQNLNHDAMYWYRQDPGQGLRLIYYSQIVNDFQKGDIAEGYSVSREKKESFPLTVTSAQKNPTAFYLCASSFGTGTVYGYTFGSGTRLTVV.

Worth noting for this clone: Within the sample, other DNA sequences also encode this same CDR3. V and J are TRBV30 and TRBJ1-3; D gene uncertain. The CDR3 has 12 residues. Germline V gene sequence: CDR1 GTSNPN, CDR2 SVGIG (reference sequence). V shed 4 bases and J shed 1 base, with 5 bases lying between them. CDR3 DNA sequence: TGTGCCTGGACAGCGTCTGGAAACACCATATATTTT. It specifies CAWTASGNTIYF.

The chain combines TRBV7-2 with TRBJ2-1; D possibly corresponds to TRBD2 (6 bases). Germline CDR1 is SGHTA and CDR2 is FQGNSA. Trimming cost V 2 bases and J 0 bases, with 8 bases left between them. CDR3 length: 15 amino acids. This CDR3 is CASSLTTSSYNEQFF. CDR3 DNA sequence: TGTGCCAGCAGCTTAACGACTAGCTCCTACAATGAGCAGTTCTTC. Supplemented by reference TRBV7-2 and TRBJ2-1, the full variable domain reads GAGVSQSPSNKVTEKGKDVELRCDPISGHTALYWYRQSLGQGLEFLIYFQGNSAPDKSGLPSDRFSAERTGGSVSTLTIQRTQQEDSAVYLCASSLTTSSYNEQFFGPGTRLTVL.

This chain joins TRBV15 and TRBJ1-4, with D perhaps matching TRBD1 (6 bases). The CDR3 extends over 17 amino acids. In germline, CDR1 is LNHNV, CDR2 YYDKDF (reference sequence). V was cut by 3 bases and J by 0 bases, with 14 bases left in between. The chain's CDR3 is CATSSDGRTATNEKLFF. In DNA, the CDR3 is TGTGCCACCAGCAGTGACGGACGGACAGCAACTAATGAAAAACTGTTTTTT.

With regard to this clone: This same CDR3 is encoded by further DNA sequences in the sample. The rearrangement links TRBV5-1 to TRBJ2-2, with 13 positions matching TRBD2. The germline V gene has CDR1 SGHRS and CDR2 YFSETQ. Losses at the gene ends were 4 bases for V and 2 bases for J; bases not matched to a gene: 2. The CDR3 has 16 residues. CDR3 protein: CASSPGLAGNTGELFF. The CDR3 bases are TGCGCCAGCAGCCCGGGACTAGCGGGAAACACCGGGGAGCTGTTTTTT.